These 28 T cell receptor beta chains were sequenced from one sample in a study of early T cells in non-severe SARS-CoV-2 infection. Each CDR3 protein is one row after TCRdb ran MiXCR on the 5' RACE reads. This sample carries about 110,000 distinct CDR3 sequences, roughly 12% of them seen once, and the ten largest clones take roughly 2.9%. Sequences were obtained from whole blood. The origin of the receptors is an adult who was a healthcare worker with PCR-confirmed SARS-CoV-2 infection or an uninfected control (not recorded which).

The chain carries TRBV12-3 or TRBV12-4 and TRBJ1-2; the match to TRBD1 covers 9 bases. The CDR3 extends over 15 amino acids. Trimming cost V 2 bases and J 2 bases; bases outside gene matches: 3. The CDR3 coding sequence is TGTGCCAGCAGTTTAACGGGACAGGGAAACTATGGCTACACCTTC. Residues: CASSLTGQGNYGYTF.

Only a few counts were recorded for this clonotype. The chain carries TRBV29-1 and TRBJ2-2, with 7 bases fitting TRBD1. The CDR3 has 14 amino acids. Germline V gene sequence: CDR1 SQVTM, CDR2 ANQGSEA. The V gene end was trimmed by 4 bases and the J gene end by 4 bases; junction bases not matched to a gene: 6. This chain's CDR3 is CSVATGSGTGELFF. The CDR3 coding sequence is TGCAGCGTTGCGACAGGGTCGGGCACCGGGGAGCTGTTTTTT.

This clonotype has a count of ten or more. The chain has TRBV5-1 and TRBJ2-2; possibly TRBD1 for D (6 bases). The CDR3 extends over 13 amino acids. Trimming cost V 4 bases and J 5 bases, with 9 bases left between them. CDR1 and CDR2 (germline): SGHRS, YFSETQ. The CDR3 is CASSMTGTGELFF. The CDR3 nucleotides are TGCGCCAGCAGCATGACAGGAACCGGGGAGCTGTTTTTT.

This CDR3 is CASSSPGQRTEAFF. CDR3 bases: TGCGCCAGCAGCTCTCCGGGACAGAGGACTGAAGCTTTCTTT. This chain uses TRBV5-1 with TRBJ1-1; 7 bases map to TRBD1. The V segment lost 3 bases and the J segment 5 bases; nucleotides outside the gene matches: 7. This CDR3 is 14 amino acids long. Germline V gives CDR1 SGHRS, CDR2 YFSETQ.

The rearrangement uses TRBV29-1 and TRBJ2-6, with no clear D. Germline V gene lookup returns CDR1 SQVTM and CDR2 ANQGSEA. Trimming left V 6 bases short and J 0 bases short, with 21 bases between. The CDR3 totals 18 residues. CDR3 in amino acids: CSVLVTEPLISGANVLTF. The CDR3 DNA sequence: TGCAGCGTCTTAGTCACAGAACCCTTAATCTCTGGGGCCAACGTCCTGACTTTC.

The chain carries TRBV12-3 or TRBV12-4 and TRBJ2-3, with 10 positions matching TRBD1. The CDR3 runs to 16 residues. Germline trimming cut 7 bases from V and 1 base from J; bases unmatched to any gene: 8. This CDR3 is CASTTTGTGGTDTQYF. The DNA of the CDR3 is TGTGCCAGCACCACTACCGGGACAGGGGGCACAGATACGCAGTATTTT.

The rearrangement joins TRBV28 to TRBJ1-5; D gene unclear. The germline gives CDR1 MDHEN, CDR2 SYDVKM. The ends were cut back, 2 bases at V and 9 bases at J, with 26 bases in the middle. The CDR3 has 18 amino acids. In DNA, the CDR3 is TGTGCCAGCAGTTTAATAAGGGATCTTTTGTCTCCGGATCGGCCCCAGCATTTT. Translation: CASSLIRDLLSPDRPQHF.

This clonotype was detected only a few times. The rearrangement joins TRBV4-2 to TRBJ1-3, with 8 bases aligning to TRBD1. V lost 0 bases and J lost 1; bases outside the gene matches: 2. CDR1 is LGHNA, CDR2 YNFKEQ, per germline. The CDR3 loop spans 16 amino acids. The CDR3 DNA follows: TGTGCCAGCAGCCAAGAAACAGGGGGTTCTGGAAACACCATATATTTT. Amino acids: CASSQETGGSGNTIYF.

This clonotype has ten or more counts. The J gene is TRBJ1-5, the V gene TRBV10-3; possible D gene TRBD1, 5 bases. CDR1 is ENHRY, CDR2 SYGVKD, per germline. With 3 bases removed from V and 2 bases from J, the gap between germline ends came to 11 bases. The length of the CDR3 is 15 residues. In DNA, the CDR3 is TGTGCCATCAGTGACGGGGCCATGGGCAATCAGCCCCAGCATTTT. Translating gives CAISDGAMGNQPQHF.

In its sample, this clonotype was seen many times. The rearrangement links TRBV6-6 to TRBJ1-4, with D perhaps TRBD1 (6 bases). The CDR3 runs to 15 residues. V was clipped by 2 bases and J by 0 bases, with 7 bases between them. Germline CDR1 MNHNY, CDR2 SVGAGI (reference sequence). Here the CDR3 DNA reads TGTGCCAGCAGTTACCGGACAGCAACTAATGAAAAACTGTTTTTT. This gives the protein CASSYRTATNEKLFF.

This clonotype was counted at least ten times. The rearrangement joins TRBV20-1 to TRBJ1-1, with D hard to call. The germline gives CDR1 DFQATT, CDR2 SNEGSKA (reference sequence). V was shortened by 2 bases and J by 1 base, with 5 bases between the two germline ends. CDR3 length: 12 amino acids. The CDR3 sequence: CSARLENTEAFF. The CDR3 DNA reads as TGCAGTGCTAGACTGGAGAACACTGAAGCTTTCTTT.

The V gene is TRBV6-1, the J gene TRBJ2-7, with 11 bases identical to TRBD1. Germline CDR1 is MNHNS and CDR2 is SASEGT. This CDR3 has 15 amino acids. Germline trimming cut 5 bases from V and 4 bases from J; bases unmatched to any gene: 7. The CDR3 nucleotides read TGTGCCAGCAGTAGGATCGGACAGGGGGCTTACGAGCAGTACTTC. Translated, it gives CASSRIGQGAYEQYF.

This clonotype was counted many times. The chain joins TRBV18 to TRBJ1-2, with D perhaps TRBD1 (5 bases). CDR3 length: 19 amino acids. CDR1 and CDR2 (germline): KGHSH, LQKENI. V lost 3 bases to trimming and J lost 0 bases, with 23 bases between them. The CDR3 loop reads CASSPTARQTQQANYGYTF. In DNA, the CDR3 is TGTGCCAGCTCACCCACCGCACGACAGACCCAACAAGCTAACTATGGCTACACCTTC.

This clonotype was detected many times. The rearrangement links TRBV5-8 to TRBJ1-1; TRBD1 is a possible D gene (5 bases). Germline values: CDR1 SGHTS, CDR2 YDEGEE. The V end lost 0 bases, the J end lost 7 bases, and 10 bases lay between the germline ends. The CDR3 length is 13 residues. CDR3 amino acids: CASSLGRQIEAFF. The DNA of the CDR3 is TGTGCCAGCAGCTTGGGCCGACAGATTGAAGCTTTCTTT.

This clonotype was counted ten times or more. This chain uses TRBV9 with TRBJ2-1, with D tentatively TRBD1 or TRBD2 (5 bases each). The CDR3 has 15 amino acids. Trimming took off 2 bases at V and 8 bases at J, with 17 bases between the two ends. CDR1 and CDR2 from the germline V gene are SGDLS and YYNGEE. The CDR3 sequence is CASSVHAWGLDEQFF. The DNA for the CDR3 is TGTGCCAGCAGCGTCCATGCATGGGGGTTAGATGAGCAGTTCTTC.

The chain employs TRBV28 and TRBJ2-1; TRBD2 agrees at 12 bases. This CDR3 has 14 residues. The junction had 2 bases not matched to a gene; V was cut back by 8 bases and J by 3 bases. Germline V gene sequence: CDR1 MDHEN, CDR2 SYDVKM. CDR3 loop: CASETSGSYNEQFF. The CDR3 nucleotides are TGTGCCAGCGAGACTAGCGGGAGCTACAATGAGCAGTTCTTC. The full variable domain, rest sourced from reference TRBV28 and TRBJ2-1, is DVKVTQSSRYLVKRTGEKVFLECVQDMDHENMFWYRQDPGLGLRLIYFSYDVKMKEKGDIPEGYSVSREKKERFSLILESASTNQTSMYLCASETSGSYNEQFFGPGTRLTVL.

Many counts were recorded for this clonotype. V is TRBV6-6 and J is TRBJ2-3, with TRBD1 matching over 8 bases. In germline, CDR1 is MNHNY, CDR2 SVGAGI (reference sequence). The CDR3 is 15 residues long. J lost 1 base, V lost 0 bases, and 0 bases had no gene match. CDR3 nucleotides: TGTGCCAGCAGTTACTCGGGACAGGGCACAGATACGCAGTATTTT. Translating it yields CASSYSGQGTDTQYF.

This rearrangement joins TRBV9 to TRBJ1-2; D unclear. Germline loops: CDR1 SGDLS, CDR2 YYNGEE. Trimming left V 0 bases short and J 0 bases short, with 9 bases between. The CDR3 has 15 amino acids. The CDR3 sequence: CASSVGAGPNYGYTF. CDR3 DNA: TGTGCCAGCAGCGTAGGGGCAGGTCCTAACTATGGCTACACCTTC.

This clonotype turned up a few times. V and J are TRBV30 and TRBJ1-5, with D possibly TRBD1 on 6 matching bases. This CDR3 region has 14 residues. Germline V lookup: CDR1 GTSNPN, CDR2 SVGIG (reference sequence). V was pared by 2 bases and J by 1 base, with 9 bases between. CDR3 nucleotides: TGTGCCTGGAGTCAAGGACAGAGCAATCAGCCCCAGCATTTT. Its translation: CAWSQGQSNQPQHF.

The rearrangement links TRBV28 to TRBJ1-5, with D unresolved. CDR3 length: 11 residues. Germline CDR1 is MDHEN and CDR2 is SYDVKM. V gave up 5 bases and J gave up 6 bases, with 5 bases separating them. CDR3 loop: CASSRSQPQHF. For the CDR3, the DNA is TGTGCCAGCAGTAGGAGTCAGCCCCAGCATTTT.

This sequence joins TRBV29-1 and TRBJ2-3; D unclear. V lost 4 bases and J 9 bases, leaving 17 bases between the germline ends. CDR3 length equals 13 residues. Germline assignment: CDR1 SQVTM and CDR2 ANQGSEA. CDR3 DNA sequence: TGCAGCGTTGTGGGCACCACAAACCCAACGCAGTATTTT. Its translation: CSVVGTTNPTQYF.

This clonotype came up a few times. In DNA form, the CDR3 reads TGTGCCAGCAGCTTCGCTAGCGGGGGCAATGAGCAGTTCTTC. It translates to CASSFASGGNEQFF. V usage is TRBV5-5 and J usage is TRBJ2-1, with 10 bases lining up with TRBD2. The CDR3 runs 14 residues. Trimming took 2 bases from V and 6 from J; bases not matched to a gene: 2. Germline assignment: CDR1 SGHKS and CDR2 YYEKEE (reference sequence). Looking up the rest from reference TRBV5-5 and TRBJ2-1 gives the full variable domain: DAGVTQSPTHLIKTRGQQVTLRCSPISGHKSVSWYQQVLGQGPQFIFQYYEKEERGRGNFPDRFSARQFPNYSSELNVNALLLGDSALYLCASSFASGGNEQFFGPGTRLTVL.

V usage is TRBV5-1 and J usage is TRBJ1-1; D is possibly TRBD1 (5 bases). Germline CDR1 is SGHRS and CDR2 is YFSETQ. The CDR3 runs 16 residues. Trimming stripped 5 bases from V and 3 bases from J, with 20 bases between. DNA of the CDR3: TGCGCCAGCAGTTCCCTTGGGCAGGGACCGGACACTGAAGCTTTCTTT. It codes for CASSSLGQGPDTEAFF.

This clonotype was recorded once. The chain has TRBV29-1 and TRBJ2-1; a weak D match, TRBD2 (6 bases). Germline loops: CDR1 SQVTM, CDR2 ANQGSEA. This CDR3 is 12 amino acids long. The CDR3 region is CGMEGLGNEQFF. DNA for the CDR3: TGCGGCATGGAGGGGTTGGGCAATGAGCAGTTCTTC.

There are a few counts of this clonotype. The J gene is TRBJ2-1, the V gene TRBV7-2; weak D call: TRBD2 (5 bases). Per germline, CDR1 SGHTA and CDR2 FQGNSA. The CDR3 sequence is 14 residues long. The ends were cut back, 1 base at V and 7 bases at J, with 11 bases in the middle. This CDR3 reads CASSLGTGLNEQFF. Here the CDR3 DNA reads TGTGCCAGCAGCTTAGGGACGGGGTTGAATGAGCAGTTCTTC. The whole variable domain, filled in from reference TRBV7-2 and TRBJ2-1, reads GAGVSQSPSNKVTEKGKDVELRCDPISGHTALYWYRQSLGQGLEFLIYFQGNSAPDKSGLPSDRFSAERTGGSVSTLTIQRTQQEDSAVYLCASSLGTGLNEQFFGPGTRLTVL.

CDR3 sequence (DNA): TGCGCCAGCAGCACGACAGGGGATGTCTTCAATGAGCAGTTCTTC. Amino acids: CASSTTGDVFNEQFF. The chain carries TRBV5-1 and TRBJ2-1, with TRBD1 identical over 8 bases. V lost 4 bases and J lost 6; bases outside the gene matches: 9. This CDR3 comprises 15 residues. Germline values: CDR1 SGHRS, CDR2 YFSETQ.

This clonotype came up a few times. The chain couples TRBV12-3 or TRBV12-4 to TRBJ2-2; 8 positions agree with TRBD1. The junction had 13 bases not matched to a gene; V was cut back by 2 bases and J by 5 bases. The CDR3 covers 18 residues. The CDR3 coding sequence is TGTGCCAGCAGTTTACTTATCGAAGCAGGGGGCGCGACCGGGGAGCTGTTTTTT. It encodes CASSLLIEAGGATGELFF.

The chain carries TRBV11-3 and TRBJ2-5; possible D gene TRBD1, 5 bases. The CDR3 covers 17 residues. CDR1 and CDR2 (germline): SGHNT, YENEEA. With 4 bases removed from V and 1 base from J, the gap between germline ends came to 19 bases. The CDR3 sequence: CASSSSPTGVGQETQYF. The CDR3 DNA is TGTGCCAGCAGCTCAAGCCCCACAGGCGTGGGCCAAGAGACCCAGTACTTC.